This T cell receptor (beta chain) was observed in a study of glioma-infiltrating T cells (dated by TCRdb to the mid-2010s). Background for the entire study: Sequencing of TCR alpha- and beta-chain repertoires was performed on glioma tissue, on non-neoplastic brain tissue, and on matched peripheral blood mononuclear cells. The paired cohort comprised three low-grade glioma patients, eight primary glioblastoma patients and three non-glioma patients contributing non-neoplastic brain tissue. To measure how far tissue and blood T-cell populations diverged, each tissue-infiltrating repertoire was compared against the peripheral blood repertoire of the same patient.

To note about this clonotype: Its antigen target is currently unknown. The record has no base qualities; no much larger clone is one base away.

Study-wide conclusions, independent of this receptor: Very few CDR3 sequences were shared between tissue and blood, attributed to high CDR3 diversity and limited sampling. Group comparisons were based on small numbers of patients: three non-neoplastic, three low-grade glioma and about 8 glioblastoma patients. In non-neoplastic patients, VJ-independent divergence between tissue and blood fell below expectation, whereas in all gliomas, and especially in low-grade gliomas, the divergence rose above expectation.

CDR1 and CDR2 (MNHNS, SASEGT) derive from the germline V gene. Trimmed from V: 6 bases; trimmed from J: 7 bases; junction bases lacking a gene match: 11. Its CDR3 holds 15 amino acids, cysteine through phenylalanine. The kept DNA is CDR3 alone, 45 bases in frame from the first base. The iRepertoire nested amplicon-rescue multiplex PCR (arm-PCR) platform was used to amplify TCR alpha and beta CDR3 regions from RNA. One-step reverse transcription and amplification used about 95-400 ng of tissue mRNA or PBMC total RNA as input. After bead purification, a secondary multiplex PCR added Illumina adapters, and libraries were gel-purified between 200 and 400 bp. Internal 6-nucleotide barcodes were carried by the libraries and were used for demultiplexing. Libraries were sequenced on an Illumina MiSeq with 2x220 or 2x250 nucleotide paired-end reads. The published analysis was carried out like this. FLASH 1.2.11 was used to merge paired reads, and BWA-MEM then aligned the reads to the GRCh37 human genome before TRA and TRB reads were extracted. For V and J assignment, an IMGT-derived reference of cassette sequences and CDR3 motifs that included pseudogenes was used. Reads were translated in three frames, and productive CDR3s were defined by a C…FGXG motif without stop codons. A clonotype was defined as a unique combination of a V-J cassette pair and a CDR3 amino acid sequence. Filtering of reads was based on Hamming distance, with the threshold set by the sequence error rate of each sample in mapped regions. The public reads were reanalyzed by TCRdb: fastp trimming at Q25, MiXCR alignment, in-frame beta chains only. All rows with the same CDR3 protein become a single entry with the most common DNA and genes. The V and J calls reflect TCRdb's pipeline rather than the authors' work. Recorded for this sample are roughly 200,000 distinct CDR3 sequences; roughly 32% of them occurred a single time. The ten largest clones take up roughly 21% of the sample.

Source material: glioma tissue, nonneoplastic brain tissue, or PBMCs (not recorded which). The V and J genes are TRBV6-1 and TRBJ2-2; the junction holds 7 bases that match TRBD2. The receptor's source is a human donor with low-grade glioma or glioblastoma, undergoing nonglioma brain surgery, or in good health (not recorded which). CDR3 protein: CASSLGGGRVGELFF. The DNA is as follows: TGTGCCAGCAGCCTTGGGGGGGGTCGGGTCGGGGAGCTGTTTTTT.